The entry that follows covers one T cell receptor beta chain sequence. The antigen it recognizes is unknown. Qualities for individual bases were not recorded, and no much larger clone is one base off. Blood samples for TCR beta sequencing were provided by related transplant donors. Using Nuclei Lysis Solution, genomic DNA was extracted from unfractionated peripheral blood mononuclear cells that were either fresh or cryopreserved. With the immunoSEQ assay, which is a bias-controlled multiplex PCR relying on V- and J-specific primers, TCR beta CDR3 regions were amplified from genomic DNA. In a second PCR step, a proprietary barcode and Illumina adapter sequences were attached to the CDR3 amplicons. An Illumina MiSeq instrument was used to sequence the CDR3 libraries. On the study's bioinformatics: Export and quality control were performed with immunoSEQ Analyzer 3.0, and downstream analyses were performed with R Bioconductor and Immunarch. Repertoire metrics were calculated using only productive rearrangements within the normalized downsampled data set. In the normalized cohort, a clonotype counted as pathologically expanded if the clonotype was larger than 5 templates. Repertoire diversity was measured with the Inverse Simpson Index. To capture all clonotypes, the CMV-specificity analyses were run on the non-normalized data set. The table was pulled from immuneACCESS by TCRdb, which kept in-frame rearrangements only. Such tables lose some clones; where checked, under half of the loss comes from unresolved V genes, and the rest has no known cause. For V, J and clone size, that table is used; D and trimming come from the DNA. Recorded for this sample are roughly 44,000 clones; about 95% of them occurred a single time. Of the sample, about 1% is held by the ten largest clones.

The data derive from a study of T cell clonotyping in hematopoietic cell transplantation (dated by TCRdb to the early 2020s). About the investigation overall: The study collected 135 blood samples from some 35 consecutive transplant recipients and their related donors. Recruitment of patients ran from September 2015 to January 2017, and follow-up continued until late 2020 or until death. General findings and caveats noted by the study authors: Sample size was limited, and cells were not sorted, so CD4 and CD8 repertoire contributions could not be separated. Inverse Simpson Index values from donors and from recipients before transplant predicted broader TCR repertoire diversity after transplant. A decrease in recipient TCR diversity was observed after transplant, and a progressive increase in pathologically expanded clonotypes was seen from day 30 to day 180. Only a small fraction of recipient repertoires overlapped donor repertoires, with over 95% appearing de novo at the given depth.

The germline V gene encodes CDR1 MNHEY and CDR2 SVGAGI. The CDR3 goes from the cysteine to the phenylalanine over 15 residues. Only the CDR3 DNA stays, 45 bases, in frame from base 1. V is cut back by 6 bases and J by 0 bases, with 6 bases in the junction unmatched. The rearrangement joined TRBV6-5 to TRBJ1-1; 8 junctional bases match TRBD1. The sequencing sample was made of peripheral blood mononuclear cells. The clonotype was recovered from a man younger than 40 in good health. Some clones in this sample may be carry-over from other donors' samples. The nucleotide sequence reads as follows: TGTGCCAGCAGGAGACAGGGGCAAATGAACACTGAAGCTTTCTTT. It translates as CASRRQGQMNTEAFF.